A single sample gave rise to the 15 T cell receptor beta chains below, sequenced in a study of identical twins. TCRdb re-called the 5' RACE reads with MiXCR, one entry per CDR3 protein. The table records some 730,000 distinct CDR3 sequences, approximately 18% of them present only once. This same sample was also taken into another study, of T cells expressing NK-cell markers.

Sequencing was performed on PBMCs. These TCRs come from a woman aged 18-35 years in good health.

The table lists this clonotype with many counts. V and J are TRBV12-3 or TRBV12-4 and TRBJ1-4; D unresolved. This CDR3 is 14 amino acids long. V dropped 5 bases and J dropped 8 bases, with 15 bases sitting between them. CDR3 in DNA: TGTGCCAGCAGTCCCATCCTGGGTCGAGAAAAACTGTTTTTT. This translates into CASSPILGREKLFF.

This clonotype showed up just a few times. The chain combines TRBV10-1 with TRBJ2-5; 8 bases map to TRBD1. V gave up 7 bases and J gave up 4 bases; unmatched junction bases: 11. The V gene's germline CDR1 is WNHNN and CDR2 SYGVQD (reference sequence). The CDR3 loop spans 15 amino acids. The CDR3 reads CASTQGARSIETQYF. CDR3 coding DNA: TGCGCCAGCACGCAGGGGGCGAGATCTATAGAGACCCAGTACTTC.

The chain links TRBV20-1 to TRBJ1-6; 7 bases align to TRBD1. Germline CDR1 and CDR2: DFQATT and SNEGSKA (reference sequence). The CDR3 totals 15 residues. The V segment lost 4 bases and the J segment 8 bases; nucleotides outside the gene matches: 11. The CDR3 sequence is CSATETGTAHSPLHF. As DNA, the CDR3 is TGCAGTGCTACCGAAACCGGGACAGCACATTCACCCCTCCACTTT.

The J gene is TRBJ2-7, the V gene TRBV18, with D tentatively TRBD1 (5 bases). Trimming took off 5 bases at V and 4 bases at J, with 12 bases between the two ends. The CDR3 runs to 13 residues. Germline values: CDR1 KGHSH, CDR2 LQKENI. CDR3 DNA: TGTGCCAGCTCAATCCTACAGGAATACGAGCAGTACTTC. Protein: CASSILQEYEQYF. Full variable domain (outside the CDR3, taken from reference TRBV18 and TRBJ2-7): NAGVMQNPRHLVRRRGQEARLRCSPMKGHSHVYWYRQLPEEGLKFMVYLQKENIIDESGMPKERFSAEFPKEGPSILRIQQVVRGDSAAYFCASSILQEYEQYFGPGTRLTVT.

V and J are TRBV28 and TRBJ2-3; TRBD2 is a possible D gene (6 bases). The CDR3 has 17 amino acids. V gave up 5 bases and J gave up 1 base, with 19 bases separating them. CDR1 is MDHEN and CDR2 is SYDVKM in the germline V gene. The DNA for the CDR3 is TGTGCCAGCAGTAATGTACTAGCCCATCTCGGCACAGATACGCAGTATTTT. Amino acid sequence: CASSNVLAHLGTDTQYF. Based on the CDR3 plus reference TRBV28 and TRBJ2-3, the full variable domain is DVKVTQSSRYLVKRTGEKVFLECVQDMDHENMFWYRQDPGLGLRLIYFSYDVKMKEKGDIPEGYSVSREKKERFSLILESASTNQTSMYLCASSNVLAHLGTDTQYFGPGTRLTVL.

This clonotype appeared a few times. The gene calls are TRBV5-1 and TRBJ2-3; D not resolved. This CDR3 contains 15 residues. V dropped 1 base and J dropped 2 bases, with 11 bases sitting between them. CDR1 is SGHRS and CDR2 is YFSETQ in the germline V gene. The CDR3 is CASSLNYPNTDTQYF. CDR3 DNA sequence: TGCGCCAGCAGCTTGAACTATCCCAACACAGATACGCAGTATTTT.

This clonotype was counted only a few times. CDR3 region: CASNPTGATVQYF. CDR3 DNA sequence: TGTGCCAGCAACCCAACAGGGGCAACTGTGCAGTACTTC. The gene calls are TRBV12-3 or TRBV12-4 and TRBJ2-7; the match to TRBD1 covers 7 bases. This CDR3 has 13 residues. Trimming at V came to 7 bases and at J to 9 bases, leaving 12 bases not matched to a gene.

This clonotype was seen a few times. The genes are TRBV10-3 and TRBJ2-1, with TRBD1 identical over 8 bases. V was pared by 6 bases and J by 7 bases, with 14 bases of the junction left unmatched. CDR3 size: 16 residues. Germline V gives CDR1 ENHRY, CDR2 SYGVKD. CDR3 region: CAISQPGQAIRNEQFF. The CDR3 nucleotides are TGTGCCATCAGCCAGCCGGGACAGGCAATTCGAAATGAGCAGTTCTTC.

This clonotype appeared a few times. CDR3 nucleotide sequence: TGTGCCAGCAGACTAAGGTCTGGCTACACCTTC. Residues: CASRLRSGYTF. The rearrangement uses TRBV12-3 or TRBV12-4 and TRBJ1-2; D unresolved. V gave up 6 bases and J gave up 7 bases, with 9 bases separating them. There are 11 residues in the CDR3.

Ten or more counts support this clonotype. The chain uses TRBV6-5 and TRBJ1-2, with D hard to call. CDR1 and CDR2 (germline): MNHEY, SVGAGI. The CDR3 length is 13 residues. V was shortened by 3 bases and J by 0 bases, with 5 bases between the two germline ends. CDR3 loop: CASSYLANYGYTF. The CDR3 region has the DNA TGTGCCAGCAGTTATTTAGCTAACTATGGCTACACCTTC.

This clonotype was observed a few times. This CDR3 reads CASSYPRRLSEQFF. The CDR3 DNA sequence: TGTGCCAGCAGTTACCCCCGTAGGTTGAGTGAGCAGTTCTTC. The chain employs TRBV6-2 or TRBV6-3 and TRBJ2-1; D is unresolved. The CDR3 consists of 14 residues. Trimming took off 2 bases at V and 9 bases at J, with 14 bases between the two ends. The germline V gene has CDR1 MNHEY and CDR2 SVGEGT.

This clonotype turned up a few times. CDR3 protein: CASSKGVETQYF. The CDR3, as DNA: TGTGCCAGCAGCAAAGGGGTTGAGACCCAGTACTTC. The gene calls are TRBV7-2 and TRBJ2-5; tentatively, D is TRBD1 (5 bases). Trimming cost V 5 bases and J 5 bases, with 9 bases left between them. Per germline, CDR1 SGHTA and CDR2 FQGNSA. The CDR3 totals 12 residues.

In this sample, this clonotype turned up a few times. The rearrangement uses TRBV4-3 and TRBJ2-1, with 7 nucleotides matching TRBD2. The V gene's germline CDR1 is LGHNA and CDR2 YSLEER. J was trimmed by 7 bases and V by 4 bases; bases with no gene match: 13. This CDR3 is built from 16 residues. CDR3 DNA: TGCGCCAGCAGCCCATCAATAGGCCTAGCGGTAAATGAGCAGTTCTTC. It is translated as CASSPSIGLAVNEQFF.

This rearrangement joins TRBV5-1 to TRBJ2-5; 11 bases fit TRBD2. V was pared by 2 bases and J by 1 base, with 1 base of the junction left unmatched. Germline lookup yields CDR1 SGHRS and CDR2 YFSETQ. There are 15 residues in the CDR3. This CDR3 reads CASSFSGGAQETQYF. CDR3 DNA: TGCGCCAGCAGCTTTAGCGGGGGGGCCCAAGAGACCCAGTACTTC. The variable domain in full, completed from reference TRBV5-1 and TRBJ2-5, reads KAGVTQTPRYLIKTRGQQVTLSCSPISGHRSVSWYQQTPGQGLQFLFEYFSETQRNKGNFPGRFSGRQFSNSRSEMNVSTLELGDSALYLCASSFSGGAQETQYFGPGTRLLVL.

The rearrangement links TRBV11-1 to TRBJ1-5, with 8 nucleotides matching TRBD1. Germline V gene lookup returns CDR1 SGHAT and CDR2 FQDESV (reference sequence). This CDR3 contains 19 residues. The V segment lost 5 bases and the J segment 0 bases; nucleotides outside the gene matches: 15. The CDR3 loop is CASSPLGQGEGYSNQPQHF. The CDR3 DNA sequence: TGTGCCAGCAGCCCACTAGGACAGGGTGAGGGCTATAGCAATCAGCCCCAGCATTTT.